This T cell receptor beta chain was captured by sequencing in a study of blood T cell repertoires in COVID-19. Profiled with immunoSEQ multiplex PCR; TCRdb holds only in-frame clones, not every one. Among about 270,000 clones, 85% to 90% were seen once, and the ten largest hold approximately 4%. This clone was found once. CDR1 LNHDA and CDR2 SQIVND come from the germline V gene (reference sequence). This CDR3 region has 16 residues. V gave up 4 bases and J gave up 0 bases, with 15 bases separating them. The source is a woman aged 30 to 39 with acute COVID-19. The rearrangement joins TRBV19 to TRBJ1-2; D gene unclear. The material sequenced was PBMCs or T cells enriched from blood (not recorded which). This chain's CDR3 is CASSSAEIEANYGYTF. The CDR3 DNA reads TGTGCCAGTAGTAGCGCGGAAATCGAGGCTAACTATGGCTACACCTTC. Looking up the rest from reference TRBV19 and TRBJ1-2 gives the full variable domain: DGGITQSPKYLFRKEGQNVTLSCEQNLNHDAMYWYRQDPGQGLRLIYYSQIVNDFQKGDIAEGYSVSREKKESFPLTVTSAQKNPTAFYLCASSSAEIEANYGYTFGSGTRLTVV.